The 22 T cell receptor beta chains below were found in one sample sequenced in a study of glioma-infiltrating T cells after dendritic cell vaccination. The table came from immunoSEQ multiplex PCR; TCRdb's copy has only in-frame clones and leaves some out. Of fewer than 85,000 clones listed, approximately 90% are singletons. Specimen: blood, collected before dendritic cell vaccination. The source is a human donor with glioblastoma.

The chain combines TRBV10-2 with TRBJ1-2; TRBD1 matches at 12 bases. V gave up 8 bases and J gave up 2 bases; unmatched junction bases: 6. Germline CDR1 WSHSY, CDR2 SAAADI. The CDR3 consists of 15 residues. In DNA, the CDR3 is TGCGCCAGCCAAAGGGACAGGGGGCGGAACTATGGCTACACCTTC. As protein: CASQRDRGRNYGYTF.

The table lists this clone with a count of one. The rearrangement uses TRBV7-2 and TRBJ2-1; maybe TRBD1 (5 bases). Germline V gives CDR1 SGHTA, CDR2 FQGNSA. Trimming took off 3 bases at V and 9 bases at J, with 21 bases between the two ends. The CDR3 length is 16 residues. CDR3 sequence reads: CASSFRGRVADAEQFF. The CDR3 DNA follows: TGTGCCAGCAGCTTTCGAGGCAGGGTGGCGGATGCTGAGCAGTTCTTC.

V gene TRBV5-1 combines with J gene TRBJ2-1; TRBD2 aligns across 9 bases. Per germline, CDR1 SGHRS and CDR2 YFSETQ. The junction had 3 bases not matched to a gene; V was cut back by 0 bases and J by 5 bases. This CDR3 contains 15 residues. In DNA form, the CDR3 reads TGCGCCAGCAGCTTGGACCTAGCGGGAAACAATGAGCAGTTCTTC. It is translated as CASSLDLAGNNEQFF.

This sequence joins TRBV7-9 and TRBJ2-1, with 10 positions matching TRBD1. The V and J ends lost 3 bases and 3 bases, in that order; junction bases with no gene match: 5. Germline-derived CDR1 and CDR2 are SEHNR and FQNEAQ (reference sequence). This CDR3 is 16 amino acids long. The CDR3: CASSFPGTGDYNEQFF. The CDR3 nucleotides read TGTGCCAGCAGCTTTCCCGGGACAGGGGACTACAATGAGCAGTTCTTC. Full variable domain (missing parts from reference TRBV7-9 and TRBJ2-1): DTGVSQNPRHKITKRGQNVTFRCDPISEHNRLYWYRQTLGQGPEFLTYFQNEAQLEKSRLLSDRFSAERPKGSFSTLEIQRTEQGDSAMYLCASSFPGTGDYNEQFFGPGTRLTVL.

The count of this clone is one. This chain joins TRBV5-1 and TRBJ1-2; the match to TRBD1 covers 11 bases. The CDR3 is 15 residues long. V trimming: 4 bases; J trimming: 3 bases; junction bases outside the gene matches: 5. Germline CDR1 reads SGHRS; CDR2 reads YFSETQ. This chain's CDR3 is CASSRTGGSDYGYTF. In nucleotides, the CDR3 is TGCGCCAGCAGCCGGACAGGGGGCAGTGACTATGGCTACACCTTC. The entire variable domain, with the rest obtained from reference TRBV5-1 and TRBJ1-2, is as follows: KAGVTQTPRYLIKTRGQQVTLSCSPISGHRSVSWYQQTPGQGLQFLFEYFSETQRNKGNFPGRFSGRQFSNSRSEMNVSTLELGDSALYLCASSRTGGSDYGYTFGSGTRLTVV.

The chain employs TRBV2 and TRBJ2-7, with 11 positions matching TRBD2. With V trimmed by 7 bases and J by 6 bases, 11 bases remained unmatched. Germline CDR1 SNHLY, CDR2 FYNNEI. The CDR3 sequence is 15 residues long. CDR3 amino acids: CASTAQTSGISEQYF. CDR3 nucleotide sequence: TGTGCCAGCACTGCCCAGACTAGCGGGATAAGCGAGCAGTACTTC.

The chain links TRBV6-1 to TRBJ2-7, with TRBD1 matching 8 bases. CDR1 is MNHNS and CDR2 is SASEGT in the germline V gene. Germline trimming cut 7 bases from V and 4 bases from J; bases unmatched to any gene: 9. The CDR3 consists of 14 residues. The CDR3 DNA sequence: TGTGCCAGCACCACAAGGCAGGGGGCGTACGAGCAGTACTTC. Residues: CASTTRQGAYEQYF.

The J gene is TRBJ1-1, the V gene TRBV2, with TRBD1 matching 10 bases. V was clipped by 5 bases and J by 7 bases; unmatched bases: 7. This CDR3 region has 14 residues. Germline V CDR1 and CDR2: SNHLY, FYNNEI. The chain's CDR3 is CASSITGQGREAFF. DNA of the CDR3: TGTGCCAGCAGTATAACGGGACAGGGGCGTGAAGCTTTCTTT.

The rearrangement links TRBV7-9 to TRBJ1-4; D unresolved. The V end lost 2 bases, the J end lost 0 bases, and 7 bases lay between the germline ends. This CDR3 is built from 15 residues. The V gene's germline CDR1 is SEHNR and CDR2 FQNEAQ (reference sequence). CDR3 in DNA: TGTGCCAGCAGCTTAATCTCCGCAACTAATGAAAAACTGTTTTTT. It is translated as CASSLISATNEKLFF.

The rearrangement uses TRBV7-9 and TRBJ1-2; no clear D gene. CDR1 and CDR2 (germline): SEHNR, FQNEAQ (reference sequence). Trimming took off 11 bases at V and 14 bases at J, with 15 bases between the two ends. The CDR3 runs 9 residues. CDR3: CAPPRRPTF. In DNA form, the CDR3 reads TGTGCCCCCCCACGGAGGCCAACCTTC. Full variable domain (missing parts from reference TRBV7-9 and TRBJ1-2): DTGVSQNPRHKITKRGQNVTFRCDPISEHNRLYWYRQTLGQGPEFLTYFQNEAQLEKSRLLSDRFSAERPKGSFSTLEIQRTEQGDSAMYLCAPPRRPTFGSGTRLTVV.

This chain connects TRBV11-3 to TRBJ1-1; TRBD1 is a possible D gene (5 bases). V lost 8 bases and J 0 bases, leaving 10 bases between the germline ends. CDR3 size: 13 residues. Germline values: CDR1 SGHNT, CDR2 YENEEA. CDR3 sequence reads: CASGQGLNTEAFF. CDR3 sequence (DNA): TGTGCCAGCGGGCAGGGATTGAACACTGAAGCTTTCTTT. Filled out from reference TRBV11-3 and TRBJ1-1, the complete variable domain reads EAGVVQSPRYKIIEKKQPVAFWCNPISGHNTLYWYLQNLGQGPELLIRYENEEAVDDSQLPKDRFSAERLKGVDSTLKIQPAELGDSAVYLCASGQGLNTEAFFGQGTRLTVV.

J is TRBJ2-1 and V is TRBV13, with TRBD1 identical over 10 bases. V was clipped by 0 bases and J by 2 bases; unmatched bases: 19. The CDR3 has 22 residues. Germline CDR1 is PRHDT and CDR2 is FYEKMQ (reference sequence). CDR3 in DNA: TGTGCCAGCAGCTTAGGGCGGACAGGGGGTCCCTTCGCCCCGGATCCCTACAATGAGCAGTTCTTC. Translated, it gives CASSLGRTGGPFAPDPYNEQFF.

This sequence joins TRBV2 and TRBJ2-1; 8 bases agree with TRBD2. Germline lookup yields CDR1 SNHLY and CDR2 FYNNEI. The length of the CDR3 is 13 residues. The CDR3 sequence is CATGREAGNEQFF. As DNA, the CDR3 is TGTGCGACGGGGCGGGAGGCAGGGAATGAGCAGTTCTTC.

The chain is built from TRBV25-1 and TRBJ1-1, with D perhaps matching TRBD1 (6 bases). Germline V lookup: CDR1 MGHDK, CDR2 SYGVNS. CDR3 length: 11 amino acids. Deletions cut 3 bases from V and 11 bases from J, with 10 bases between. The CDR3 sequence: CASSEGAGAFF. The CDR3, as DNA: TGTGCCAGCAGTGAGGGGGCTGGTGCTTTCTTT.

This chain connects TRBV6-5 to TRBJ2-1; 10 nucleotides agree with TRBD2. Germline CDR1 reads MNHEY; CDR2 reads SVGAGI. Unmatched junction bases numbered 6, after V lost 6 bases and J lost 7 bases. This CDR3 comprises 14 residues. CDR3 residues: CASRSSGGRNEQFF. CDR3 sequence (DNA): TGTGCCAGCAGATCTAGCGGGGGCAGGAATGAGCAGTTCTTC.

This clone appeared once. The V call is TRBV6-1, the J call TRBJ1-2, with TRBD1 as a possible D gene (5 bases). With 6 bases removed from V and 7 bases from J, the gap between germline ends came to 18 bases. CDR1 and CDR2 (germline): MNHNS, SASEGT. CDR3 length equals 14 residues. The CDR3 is CASSFDSPGGGYTF. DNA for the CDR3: TGTGCCAGCAGCTTCGACTCCCCGGGGGGTGGCTACACCTTC.

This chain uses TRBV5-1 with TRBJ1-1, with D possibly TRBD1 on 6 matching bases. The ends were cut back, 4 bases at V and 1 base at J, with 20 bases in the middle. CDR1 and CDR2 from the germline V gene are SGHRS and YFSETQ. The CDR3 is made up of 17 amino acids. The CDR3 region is CASSPGGQGRENTEAFF. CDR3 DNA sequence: TGCGCCAGCAGCCCCGGGGGGCAGGGGCGGGAGAACACTGAAGCTTTCTTT.

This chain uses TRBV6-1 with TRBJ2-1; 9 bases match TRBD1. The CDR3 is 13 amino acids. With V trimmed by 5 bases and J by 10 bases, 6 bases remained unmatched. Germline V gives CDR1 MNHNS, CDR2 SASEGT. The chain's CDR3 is CASSKQGAGEQFF. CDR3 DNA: TGTGCCAGCAGTAAACAGGGGGCGGGGGAGCAGTTCTTC.

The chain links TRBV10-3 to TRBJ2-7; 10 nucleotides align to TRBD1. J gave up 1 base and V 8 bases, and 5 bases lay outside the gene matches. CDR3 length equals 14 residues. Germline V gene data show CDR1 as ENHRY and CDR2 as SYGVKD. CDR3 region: CAIGGQGVSYEQYF. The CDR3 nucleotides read TGTGCCATCGGAGGACAGGGGGTGTCCTACGAGCAGTACTTC.

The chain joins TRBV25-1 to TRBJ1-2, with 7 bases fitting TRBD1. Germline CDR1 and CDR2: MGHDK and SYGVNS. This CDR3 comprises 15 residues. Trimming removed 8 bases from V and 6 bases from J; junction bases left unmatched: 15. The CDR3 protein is CASEEQGHKGNGYTF. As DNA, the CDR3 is TGTGCCAGCGAGGAACAGGGGCATAAGGGAAATGGCTACACCTTC.

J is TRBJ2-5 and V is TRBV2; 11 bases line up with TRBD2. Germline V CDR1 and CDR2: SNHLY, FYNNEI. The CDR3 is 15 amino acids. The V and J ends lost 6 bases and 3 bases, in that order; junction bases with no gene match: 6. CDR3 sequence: CASSSLAGGEETQYF. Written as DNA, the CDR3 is TGTGCCAGCAGCTCATTAGCGGGGGGGGAAGAGACCCAGTACTTC.

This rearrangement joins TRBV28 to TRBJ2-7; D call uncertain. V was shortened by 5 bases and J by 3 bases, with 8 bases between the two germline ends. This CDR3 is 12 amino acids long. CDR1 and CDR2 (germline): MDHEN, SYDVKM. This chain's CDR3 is CASSPSVYEQYF. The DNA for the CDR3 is TGTGCCAGCAGTCCGAGCGTCTACGAGCAGTACTTC.